The 21 T cell receptor beta chains presented below share a single source sample, sequenced in a study of CD8 T cells in ankylosing spondylitis. TCRdb itself ran the 5' RACE reads through MiXCR, one entry per CDR3 protein. Seen here are about 42,000 distinct CDR3 sequences, 3% to 4% observed once, and the top ten hold roughly 4.2%. The sequencing input was blood, either unsorted or a sorted T cell fraction (not recorded which). The origin of the receptors is a female donor with ankylosing spondylitis or in good health (not recorded which).

The chain uses TRBV9 and TRBJ1-1, with D uncertain. V was shortened by 0 bases and J by 3 bases, with 15 bases between the two germline ends. Germline V CDR1 and CDR2: SGDLS, YYNGEE. There are 16 residues in the CDR3. The CDR3 sequence is CASSVAAKRWDTEAFF. The CDR3 DNA is TGTGCCAGCAGCGTAGCGGCCAAAAGGTGGGACACTGAAGCTTTCTTT. Looking up the rest from reference TRBV9 and TRBJ1-1 gives the full variable domain: DSGVTQTPKHLITATGQRVTLRCSPRSGDLSVYWYQQSLDQGLQFLIQYYNGEERAKGNILERFSAQQFPDLHSELNLSSLELGDSALYFCASSVAAKRWDTEAFFGQGTRLTVV.

This clonotype occurred many times. This chain joins TRBV19 and TRBJ1-3; no clear D gene. There are 15 residues in the CDR3. The ends were cut back, 9 bases at V and 0 bases at J, with 15 bases in the middle. Germline V CDR1 and CDR2: LNHDA, SQIVND (reference sequence). The CDR3 sequence: CARKGGSLSGNTIYF. The CDR3 DNA is TGTGCCAGAAAGGGAGGCAGCCTCTCTGGAAACACCATATATTTT.

This clonotype has at least ten counts. The gene calls are TRBV9 and TRBJ2-2, with 8 bases that match TRBD2. V lost 4 bases, J lost 5 bases, and 7 bases stayed unmatched. CDR1 and CDR2 (germline): SGDLS, YYNGEE. This CDR3 has 15 amino acids. This CDR3 is CASSLLAGVTGELFF. The CDR3 DNA reads TGTGCCAGCAGCCTGCTAGCGGGTGTTACCGGGGAGCTGTTTTTT.

At least ten counts were recorded for this clonotype. The chain is built from TRBV9 and TRBJ2-3, with 7 bases identical to TRBD1. Germline CDR1 SGDLS, CDR2 YYNGEE. The CDR3 runs 14 residues. Trimming cost V 3 bases and J 2 bases; bases outside gene matches: 3. The CDR3 nucleotides read TGTGCCAGCAGCGCGACAGGGTACACAGATACGCAGTATTTT. This translates into CASSATGYTDTQYF. The complete variable domain, with remaining parts taken from reference TRBV9 and TRBJ2-3, reads DSGVTQTPKHLITATGQRVTLRCSPRSGDLSVYWYQQSLDQGLQFLIQYYNGEERAKGNILERFSAQQFPDLHSELNLSSLELGDSALYFCASSATGYTDTQYFGPGTRLTVL.

This clonotype appeared many times. This chain joins TRBV9 and TRBJ1-4; D gene unclear. Germline lookup yields CDR1 SGDLS and CDR2 YYNGEE. The V end was cut by 4 bases, the J end by 5 bases, with 12 bases between. This CDR3 is 14 amino acids long. This chain's CDR3 is CASSLRTGNEKLFF. The CDR3 coding sequence is TGTGCCAGCAGCCTACGGACGGGGAATGAAAAACTGTTTTTT.

This clonotype showed up many times. The gene calls are TRBV9 and TRBJ2-3, with 7 bases identical to TRBD1. Germline V CDR1 and CDR2: SGDLS, YYNGEE. V lost 4 bases to trimming and J lost 0 bases; unmatched junction nucleotides: 5. This CDR3 is 15 amino acids long. As DNA, the CDR3 is TGTGCCAGCAGCCCCAGGGACAGCAGCACAGATACGCAGTATTTT. It is translated as CASSPRDSSTDTQYF.

Ten or more counts support this clonotype. The chain uses TRBV9 and TRBJ1-2; D uncertain. V lost 3 bases to trimming and J lost 4 bases, with 10 bases between them. Per the germline V gene, CDR1 is SGDLS and CDR2 is YYNGEE. The CDR3 extends over 13 amino acids. CDR3 coding DNA: TGTGCCAGCAGCGCGTGGGGTGCCTATGGCTACACCTTC. This encodes CASSAWGAYGYTF.

This clonotype was recorded many times. The chain has TRBV9 and TRBJ2-1, with D maybe TRBD1 (7 bases). The V gene lost 0 bases and the J gene lost 0 bases, with 13 bases spanning the gap. CDR1 and CDR2 (germline): SGDLS, YYNGEE. The CDR3 loop spans 17 amino acids. The CDR3 reads CASSVGAGGGSYNEQFF. CDR3 DNA: TGTGCCAGCAGCGTAGGGGCAGGGGGAGGCTCCTACAATGAGCAGTTCTTC.

This clonotype was recorded at least ten times. The CDR3 reads CASSPRTGHNNEQYF. In DNA form, the CDR3 reads TGTGCCAGCAGCCCACGGACAGGGCACAACAACGAGCAGTACTTC. V is TRBV9 and J is TRBJ2-7, with 8 bases aligning to TRBD1. V gave up 4 bases and J gave up 5 bases; unmatched junction bases: 11. This CDR3 is 15 amino acids long. Per the germline V gene, CDR1 is SGDLS and CDR2 is YYNGEE. The whole variable domain, filled in from reference TRBV9 and TRBJ2-7, reads DSGVTQTPKHLITATGQRVTLRCSPRSGDLSVYWYQQSLDQGLQFLIQYYNGEERAKGNILERFSAQQFPDLHSELNLSSLELGDSALYFCASSPRTGHNNEQYFGPGTRLTVT.

This clonotype was seen at least ten times. This sequence joins TRBV9 and TRBJ2-2; no clear D. Germline V gene data show CDR1 as SGDLS and CDR2 as YYNGEE. The V and J ends lost 1 base and 4 bases respectively, with 14 bases between them. This CDR3 has 16 residues. The CDR3, as DNA: TGTGCCAGCAGCGTAAGACCAACCGTGGCCACCGGGGAGCTGTTTTTT. As protein: CASSVRPTVATGELFF.

This clonotype showed up many times. V and J are TRBV9 and TRBJ2-3, with 13 bases aligning to TRBD2. J was trimmed by 2 bases and V by 3 bases; bases with no gene match: 12. The CDR3 is 19 amino acids. Germline CDR1 and CDR2: SGDLS and YYNGEE. Here the CDR3 reads CASSGRGTSGVADTDTQYF. The CDR3 coding sequence is TGTGCCAGCAGCGGCCGAGGGACTAGCGGGGTAGCGGACACAGATACGCAGTATTTT.

Ten or more counts support this clonotype. This chain joins TRBV9 and TRBJ2-7, with 7 bases fitting TRBD1. The germline CDR1 and CDR2 sequences are SGDLS and YYNGEE. V was clipped by 4 bases and J by 2 bases; unmatched bases: 6. There are 14 residues in the CDR3. CDR3 loop: CASSPPQGTYEQYF. The CDR3 nucleotides read TGTGCCAGCAGCCCCCCACAGGGGACCTACGAGCAGTACTTC.

Many counts were recorded for this clonotype. This chain joins TRBV9 and TRBJ1-1; D is unresolved. V was trimmed by 4 bases and J by 3 bases, leaving 13 bases between them. This CDR3 comprises 14 residues. Germline V CDR1 and CDR2: SGDLS, YYNGEE. CDR3 residues: CASSLLRTDTEAFF. The CDR3 region has the DNA TGTGCCAGCAGCCTCCTTAGGACCGACACTGAAGCTTTCTTT.

This clonotype turned up a few times. The genes are TRBV9 and TRBJ2-7; D may correspond to TRBD1 or TRBD2 (6 bases each). Germline CDR1 SGDLS, CDR2 YYNGEE. This CDR3 region has 15 residues. V shed 0 bases and J shed 1 base, with 11 bases lying between them. In DNA, the CDR3 is TGTGCCAGCAGCGTAGAGGGGGACTTATCCTACGAGCAGTACTTC. It is translated as CASSVEGDLSYEQYF.

This clonotype appeared many times. The V gene is TRBV9, the J gene TRBJ2-2; 13 bases match TRBD2. The length of the CDR3 is 16 residues. Germline V gives CDR1 SGDLS, CDR2 YYNGEE. J was trimmed by 7 bases and V by 4 bases; bases with no gene match: 7. DNA of the CDR3: TGTGCCAGCAGCATAGGGACTAGCGGGGAGTACGGGGAGCTGTTTTTT. Protein sequence: CASSIGTSGEYGELFF.

This clonotype was counted at least ten times. J is TRBJ1-2 and V is TRBV9; D perhaps matches TRBD1 (5 bases). The CDR3 is 16 amino acids. Per germline, CDR1 SGDLS and CDR2 YYNGEE. V was trimmed by 4 bases and J by 4 bases, leaving 20 bases between them. DNA of the CDR3: TGTGCCAGCAGCCCGCAACCGGGGCGGGCTGGCTATGGCTACACCTTC. Amino acids: CASSPQPGRAGYGYTF.

The table lists this clonotype with many counts. A read error may be the cause here, since a much bigger clone is one base away. This CDR3 reads CASSVGDGAVAFF. The CDR3, as DNA: TGTGCCAGCAGCGTAGGGGATGGGGCTGTGGCTTTCTTT. The chain recombines TRBV9 with TRBJ1-1, with a weak D call TRBD1 (5 bases). The CDR3 spans 13 residues. Germline V gives CDR1 SGDLS, CDR2 YYNGEE. V lost 0 bases to trimming and J lost 11 bases, with 14 bases between them.

This clonotype was recorded at least ten times. The genes are TRBV9 and TRBJ1-1; D gene uncertain. CDR3 length equals 14 residues. V was trimmed by 2 bases and J by 0 bases, leaving 8 bases between them. CDR1 is SGDLS and CDR2 is YYNGEE in the germline V gene. CDR3 in DNA: TGTGCCAGCAGCGTCGGTCAGGTGAACACTGAAGCTTTCTTT. It specifies CASSVGQVNTEAFF. Using reference TRBV9 and TRBJ1-1 for the parts outside the CDR3, the full variable domain is DSGVTQTPKHLITATGQRVTLRCSPRSGDLSVYWYQQSLDQGLQFLIQYYNGEERAKGNILERFSAQQFPDLHSELNLSSLELGDSALYFCASSVGQVNTEAFFGQGTRLTVV.

This clonotype was counted at least ten times. This sequence joins TRBV9 and TRBJ2-2; maybe TRBD2 (5 bases). This CDR3 region has 14 residues. The V gene lost 4 bases and the J gene lost 1 base, with 8 bases spanning the gap. Germline CDR1 SGDLS, CDR2 YYNGEE. The CDR3 loop reads CASSLDWNTGELFF. CDR3 DNA sequence: TGTGCCAGCAGCTTGGACTGGAACACCGGGGAGCTGTTTTTT.

This clonotype was observed at least ten times. This chain connects TRBV9 to TRBJ1-4; no reliable D call. CDR1 SGDLS and CDR2 YYNGEE come from the germline V gene. Deletions cut 0 bases from V and 0 bases from J, with 6 bases between. This CDR3 contains 15 residues. The CDR3 here is CASSVDPATNEKLFF. Written as DNA, the CDR3 is TGTGCCAGCAGCGTAGATCCGGCAACTAATGAAAAACTGTTTTTT. Full variable domain (remainder filled in from reference TRBV9 and TRBJ1-4): DSGVTQTPKHLITATGQRVTLRCSPRSGDLSVYWYQQSLDQGLQFLIQYYNGEERAKGNILERFSAQQFPDLHSELNLSSLELGDSALYFCASSVDPATNEKLFFGSGTQLSVL.

This rearrangement joins TRBV9 to TRBJ2-2, with 9 bases fitting TRBD1. The germline V gene encodes CDR1 SGDLS and CDR2 YYNGEE. J was trimmed by 5 bases and V by 0 bases; bases with no gene match: 2. There are 15 residues in the CDR3. CDR3 in amino acids: CASSVETGGTGELFF. In DNA, the CDR3 is TGTGCCAGCAGCGTAGAGACAGGGGGAACCGGGGAGCTGTTTTTT.